This T cell receptor (beta chain) was captured by sequencing in a study of immune heterogeneity within non-small cell lung tumors. Study context: The tumor set comprised a few squamous cell carcinomas and roughly 11 non-squamous carcinomas (plus 1 not otherwise specified). Study-wide points: High-frequency clones unique to single sites coexisted with identical dominant CDR3 beta clonotypes that recurred across tumor sites within a patient.

It was a multiplex PCR that amplified TCR beta CDR3, with 32 V and 13 J primers. TCRdb reprocessed the multiplex PCR reads via MiXCR and lists one record per CDR3 protein. The profile shows about 10,000 distinct CDR3 sequences, more than 25% of them singletons. Germline V lookup: CDR1 LNHDA, CDR2 SQIVND (reference sequence). The CDR3 loop spans 12 amino acids. V shed 5 bases and J shed 6 bases, with 10 bases lying between them. About this clonotype itself: The target antigen is unknown. A much larger clone sits a single nucleotide away, making a read error possible.

Template came from bulk tumor genomic DNA, at roughly 600 ng per sample. From each primary tumor, several far-apart biopsies were obtained during surgery. The study enrolled patients with untreated, newly diagnosed non-small cell lung cancer who underwent curative surgery. It was newly diagnosed non-small cell lung cancer patients having surgery with curative intent who served as donors. The source is a woman between 45 and 65 years old with non-small cell lung cancer. The genes are TRBV19 and TRBJ2-5; D is undetermined. The sequenced sample was lung tumor tissue. The CDR3 DNA sequence: TGTGCCAGTAGTTCCTTTGGGCAGACCCAGTACTTC. This translates into CASSSFGQTQYF.